Sequencing of this T cell receptor (beta chain) was carried out in a study of T cells after yellow fever vaccination. Background on the study: Preparation used SMART-Seq v4 Ultra Low Input for the low-cell-number fractions.

This clonotype was recorded many times. Antigen: not known. The TCR cDNA carried a universal primer site and UMIs from 5'RACE template switching. TCRdb re-derived calls from the 5' RACE reads in MiXCR, one entry per CDR3 protein. The profile shows about 330,000 distinct CDR3 sequences, around 8.1% of them singletons. Study-wide results and limits: A faster peak, day 5 versus 15, was reached by the weaker secondary response.

Trimming removed 4 bases from V and 2 bases from J, with 11 bases in between. The CDR3 spans 14 residues. Germline CDR1 KGHSH, CDR2 LQKENI. This specimen consisted of PBMCs, obtained more than 40 days after the first yellow fever vaccination. V usage is TRBV18 and J usage is TRBJ1-1; tentative D call: TRBD1 (6 bases). The sequence came from a man younger than 35 who received the YFV17D yellow fever vaccine. CDR3 sequence reads: CASSRTDSNTEAFF. CDR3 nucleotide sequence: TGTGCCAGCTCACGGACAGATTCAAACACTGAAGCTTTCTTT.